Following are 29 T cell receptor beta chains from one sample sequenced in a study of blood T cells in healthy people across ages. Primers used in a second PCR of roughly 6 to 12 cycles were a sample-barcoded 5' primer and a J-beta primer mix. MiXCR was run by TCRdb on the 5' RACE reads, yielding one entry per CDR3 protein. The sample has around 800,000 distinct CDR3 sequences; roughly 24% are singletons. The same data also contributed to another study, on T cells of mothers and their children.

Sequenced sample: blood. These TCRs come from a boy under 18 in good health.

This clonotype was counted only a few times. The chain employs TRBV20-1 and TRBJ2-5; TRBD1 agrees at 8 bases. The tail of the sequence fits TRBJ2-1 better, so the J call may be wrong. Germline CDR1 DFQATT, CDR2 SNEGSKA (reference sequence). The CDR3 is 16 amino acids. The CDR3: CSASPFWQGAENEQFF. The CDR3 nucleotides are TGCAGTGCTAGTCCTTTTTGGCAGGGGGCGGAGAATGAGCAGTTCTTC.

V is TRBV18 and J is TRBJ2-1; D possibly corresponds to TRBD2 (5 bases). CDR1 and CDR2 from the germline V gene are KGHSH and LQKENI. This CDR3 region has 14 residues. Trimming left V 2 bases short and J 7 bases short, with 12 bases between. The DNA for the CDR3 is TGTGCCAGCTCACCATTAACGGGGAGTAATGAGCAGTTCTTC. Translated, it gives CASSPLTGSNEQFF.

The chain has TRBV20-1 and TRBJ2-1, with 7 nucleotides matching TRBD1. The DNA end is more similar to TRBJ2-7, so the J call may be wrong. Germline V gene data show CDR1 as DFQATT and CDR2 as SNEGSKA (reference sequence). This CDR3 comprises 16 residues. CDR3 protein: CSATPFGTASSYEQYF. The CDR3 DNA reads TGCAGTGCTACTCCTTTTGGGACAGCTAGCTCCTACGAGCAGTACTTC.

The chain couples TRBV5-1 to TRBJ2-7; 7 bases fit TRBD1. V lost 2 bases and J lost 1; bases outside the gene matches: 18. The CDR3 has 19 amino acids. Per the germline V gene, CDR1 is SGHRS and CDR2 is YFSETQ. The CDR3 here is CASSFYYTRTGLGSYEQYF. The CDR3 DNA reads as TGCGCCAGCAGCTTTTACTACACTCGGACAGGCCTGGGGTCCTACGAGCAGTACTTC.

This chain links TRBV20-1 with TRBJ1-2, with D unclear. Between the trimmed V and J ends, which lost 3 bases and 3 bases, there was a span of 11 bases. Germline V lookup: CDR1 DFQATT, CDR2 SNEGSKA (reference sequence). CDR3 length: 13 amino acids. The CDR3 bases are TGCAGTGCTAGTAAGGTGGTGGACTATGGCTACACCTTC. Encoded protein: CSASKVVDYGYTF.

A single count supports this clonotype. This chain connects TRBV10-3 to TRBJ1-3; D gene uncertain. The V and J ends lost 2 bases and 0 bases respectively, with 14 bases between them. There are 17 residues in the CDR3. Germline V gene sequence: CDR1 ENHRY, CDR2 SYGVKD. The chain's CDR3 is CAISEPRVLGSGNTIYF. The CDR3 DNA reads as TGTGCCATCAGTGAGCCAAGGGTCCTAGGCTCTGGAAACACCATATATTTT.

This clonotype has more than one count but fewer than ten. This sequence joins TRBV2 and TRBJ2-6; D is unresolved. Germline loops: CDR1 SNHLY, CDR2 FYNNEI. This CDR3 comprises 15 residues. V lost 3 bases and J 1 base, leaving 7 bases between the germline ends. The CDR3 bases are TGTGCCAGCAGTGAGTTGGGGTCTGGGGCCAACGTCCTGACTTTC. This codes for CASSELGSGANVLTF.

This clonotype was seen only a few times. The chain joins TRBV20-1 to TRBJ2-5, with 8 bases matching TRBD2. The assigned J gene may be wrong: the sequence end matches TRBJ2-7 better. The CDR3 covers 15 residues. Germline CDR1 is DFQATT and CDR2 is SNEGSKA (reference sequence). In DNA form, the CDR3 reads TGCAGTGCTAGATCGACGGGGGGGCCTAGCTACGAGCAGTACTTC. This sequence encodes CSARSTGGPSYEQYF.

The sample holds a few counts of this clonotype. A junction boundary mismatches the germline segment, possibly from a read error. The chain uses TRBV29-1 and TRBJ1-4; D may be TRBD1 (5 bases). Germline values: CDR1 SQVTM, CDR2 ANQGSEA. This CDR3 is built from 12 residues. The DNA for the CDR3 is TGCAGCGTTGCCGGGACGACTGAAAAGCTGTTTTTT. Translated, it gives CSVAGTTEKLFF.

For the CDR3, the DNA is TGTGCCAGCAGTGAATACTGGCGGGGGGTCTACGAGCAGTACTTC. As protein: CASSEYWRGVYEQYF. The rearrangement joins TRBV6-1 to TRBJ2-7; 8 bases align to TRBD2. Looked up from germline, CDR1 is MNHNS and CDR2 is SASEGT. V lost 2 bases and J lost 3; bases outside the gene matches: 6. The CDR3 loop spans 15 amino acids.

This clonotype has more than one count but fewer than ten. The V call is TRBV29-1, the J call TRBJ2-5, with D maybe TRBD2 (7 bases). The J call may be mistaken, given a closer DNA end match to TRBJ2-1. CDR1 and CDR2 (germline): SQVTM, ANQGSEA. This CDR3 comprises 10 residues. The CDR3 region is CSVARGAQFF. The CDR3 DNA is TGCAGCGTTGCCCGGGGGGCCCAGTTCTTC.

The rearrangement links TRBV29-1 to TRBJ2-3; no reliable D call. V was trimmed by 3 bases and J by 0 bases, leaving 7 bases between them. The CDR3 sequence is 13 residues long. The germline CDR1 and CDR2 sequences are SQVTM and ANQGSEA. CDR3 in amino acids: CSVEFTSTDTQYF. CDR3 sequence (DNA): TGCAGCGTTGAGTTCACTAGCACAGATACGCAGTATTTT.

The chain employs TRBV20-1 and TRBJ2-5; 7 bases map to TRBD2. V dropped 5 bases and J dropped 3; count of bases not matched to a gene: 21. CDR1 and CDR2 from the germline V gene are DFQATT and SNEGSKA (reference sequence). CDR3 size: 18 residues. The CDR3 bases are TGCAGTGCTCCGGTTAGGTCGGCGGGGGTTTGGGTGAAAGAGACCCAGTACTTC. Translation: CSAPVRSAGVWVKETQYF.

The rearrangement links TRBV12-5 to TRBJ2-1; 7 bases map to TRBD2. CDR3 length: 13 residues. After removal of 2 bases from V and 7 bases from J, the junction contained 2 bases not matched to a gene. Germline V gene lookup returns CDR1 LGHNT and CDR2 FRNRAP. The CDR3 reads CASGLPGRNEQFF. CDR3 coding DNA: TGTGCTAGTGGTTTGCCCGGGAGGAATGAGCAGTTCTTC.

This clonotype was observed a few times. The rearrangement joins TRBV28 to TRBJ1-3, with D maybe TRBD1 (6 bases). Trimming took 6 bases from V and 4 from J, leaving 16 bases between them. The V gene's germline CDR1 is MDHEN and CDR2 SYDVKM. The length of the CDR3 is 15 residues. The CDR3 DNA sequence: TGTGCCAGCAGCTCAACGCCGAGGGGGGGAAACACCATATATTTT. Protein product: CASSSTPRGGNTIYF.

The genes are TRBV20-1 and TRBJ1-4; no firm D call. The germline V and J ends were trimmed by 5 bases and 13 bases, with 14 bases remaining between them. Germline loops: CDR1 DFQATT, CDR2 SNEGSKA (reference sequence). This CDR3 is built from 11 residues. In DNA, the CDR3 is TGCAGTGCTCGGGGAGCAGGTCCACTGTTTTTT. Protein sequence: CSARGAGPLFF.

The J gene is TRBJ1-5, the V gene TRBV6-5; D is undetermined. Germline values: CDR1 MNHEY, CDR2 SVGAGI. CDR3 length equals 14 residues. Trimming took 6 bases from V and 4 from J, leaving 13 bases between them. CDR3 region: CASSPGVGNQPQHF. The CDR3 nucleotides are TGTGCCAGCAGCCCCGGTGTGGGTAATCAGCCCCAGCATTTT.

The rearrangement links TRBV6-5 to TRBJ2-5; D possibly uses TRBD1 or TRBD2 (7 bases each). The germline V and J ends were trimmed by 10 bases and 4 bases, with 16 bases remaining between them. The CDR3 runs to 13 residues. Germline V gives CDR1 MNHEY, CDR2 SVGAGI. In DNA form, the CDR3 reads TGTGCCATCAGGGGGGGTTTGGGAGAGACCCAGTACTTC. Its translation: CAIRGGLGETQYF.

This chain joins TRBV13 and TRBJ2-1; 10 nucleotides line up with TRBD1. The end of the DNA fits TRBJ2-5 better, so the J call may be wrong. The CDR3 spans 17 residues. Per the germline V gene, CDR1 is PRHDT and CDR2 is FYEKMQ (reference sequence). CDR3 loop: CASSSYRDRGSQETQYF. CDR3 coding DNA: TGTGCCAGCAGCTCTTACCGGGACAGGGGCTCTCAAGAGACCCAGTACTTC.

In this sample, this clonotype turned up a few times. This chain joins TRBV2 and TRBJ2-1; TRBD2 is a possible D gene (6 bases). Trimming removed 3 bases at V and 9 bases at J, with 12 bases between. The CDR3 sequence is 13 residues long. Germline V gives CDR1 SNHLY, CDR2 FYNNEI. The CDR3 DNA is TGTGCCAGCAGTGATCTCGGGGGTGGTGAGCAGTTCTTC. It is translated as CASSDLGGGEQFF. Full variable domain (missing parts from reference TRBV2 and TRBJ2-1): EPEVTQTPSHQVTQMGQEVILRCVPISNHLYFYWYRQILGQKVEFLVSFYNNEISEKSEIFDDQFSVERPDGSNFTLKIRSTKLEDSAMYFCASSDLGGGEQFFGPGTRLTVL.

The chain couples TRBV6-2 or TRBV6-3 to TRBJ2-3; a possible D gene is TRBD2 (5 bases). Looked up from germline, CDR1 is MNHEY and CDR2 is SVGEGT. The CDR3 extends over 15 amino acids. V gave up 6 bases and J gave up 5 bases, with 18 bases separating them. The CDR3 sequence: CASRRGLPAEDTQYF. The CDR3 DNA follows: TGTGCCAGCAGAAGAGGACTCCCTGCTGAAGATACGCAGTATTTT.

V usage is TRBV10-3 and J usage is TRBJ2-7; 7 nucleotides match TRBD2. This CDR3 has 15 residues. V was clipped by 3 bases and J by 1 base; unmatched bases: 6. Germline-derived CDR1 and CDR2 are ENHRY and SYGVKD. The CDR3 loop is CAISDIAGDSYEQYF. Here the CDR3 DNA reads TGTGCCATCAGTGACATCGCGGGGGATTCCTACGAGCAGTACTTC.

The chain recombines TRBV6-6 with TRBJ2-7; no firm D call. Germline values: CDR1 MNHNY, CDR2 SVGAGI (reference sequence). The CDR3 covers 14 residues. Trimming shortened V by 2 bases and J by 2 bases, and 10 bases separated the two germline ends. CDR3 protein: CASSYPTQAYEQYF. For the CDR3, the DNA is TGTGCCAGCAGTTACCCCACCCAGGCCTACGAGCAGTACTTC.

CDR3 nucleotides: TGTGCCAGCTCACGGGACAGGGTTTCACCGTTACCCTACAATGAGCAGTTCTTC. It specifies CASSRDRVSPLPYNEQFF. V gene TRBV18 combines with J gene TRBJ2-1; 9 nucleotides match TRBD1. The germline CDR1 and CDR2 sequences are KGHSH and LQKENI. The ends lost 4 bases at V and 2 bases at J; junction bases unmatched: 12. This CDR3 spans 18 amino acids. The variable domain in full, completed from reference TRBV18 and TRBJ2-1, reads NAGVMQNPRHLVRRRGQEARLRCSPMKGHSHVYWYRQLPEEGLKFMVYLQKENIIDESGMPKERFSAEFPKEGPSILRIQQVVRGDSAAYFCASSRDRVSPLPYNEQFFGPGTRLTVL.

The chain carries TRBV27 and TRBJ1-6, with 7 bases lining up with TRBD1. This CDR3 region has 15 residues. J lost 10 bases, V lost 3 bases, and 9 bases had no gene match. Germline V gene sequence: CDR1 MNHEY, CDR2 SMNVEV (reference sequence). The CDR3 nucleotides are TGTGCCAGCAGTTTTGGGACAGAGTATCGATCACCCCTCCACTTT. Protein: CASSFGTEYRSPLHF.

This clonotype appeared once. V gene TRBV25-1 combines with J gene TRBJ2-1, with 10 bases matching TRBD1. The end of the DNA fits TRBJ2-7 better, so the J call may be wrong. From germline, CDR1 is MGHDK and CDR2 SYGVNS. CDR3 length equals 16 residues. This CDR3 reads CASSTTGTGVPHEQYF. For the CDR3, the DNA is TGTGCCAGCAGTACCACCGGGACAGGGGTCCCCCACGAGCAGTACTTC.

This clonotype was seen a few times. CDR3 coding DNA: TGTGCCAGCAGCTCCTGGACGGACGAGCAGTACTTC. Amino acid sequence: CASSSWTDEQYF. The chain couples TRBV7-9 to TRBJ2-5; no definite D call. The DNA end favors TRBJ2-7, so the J call may be wrong. Germline values: CDR1 SEHNR, CDR2 FQNEAQ (reference sequence). CDR3 length: 12 residues.

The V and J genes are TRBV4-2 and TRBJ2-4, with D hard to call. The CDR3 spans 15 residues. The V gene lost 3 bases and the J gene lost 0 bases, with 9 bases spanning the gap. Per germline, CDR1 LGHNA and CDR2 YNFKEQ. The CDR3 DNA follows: TGTGCCAGCAGCCAGTCAACGCTAGCCAAAAACATTCAGTACTTC. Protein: CASSQSTLAKNIQYF.

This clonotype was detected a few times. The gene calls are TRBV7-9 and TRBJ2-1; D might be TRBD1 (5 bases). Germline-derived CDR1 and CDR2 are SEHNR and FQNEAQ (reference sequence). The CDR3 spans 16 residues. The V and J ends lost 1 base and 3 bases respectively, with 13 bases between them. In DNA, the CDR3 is TGTGCCAGCAGCTTAGGTCCGGCAGGGCACTACAATGAGCAGTTCTTC. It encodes CASSLGPAGHYNEQFF.